This TCR beta chain was documented in a study of spatial heterogeneity in lung cancer. Noted time point: sample taken at primary tumor resection. Whole RNA came from tumor, nontumor lung or frozen PBMC and was sequenced without being sorted. In germline, CDR1 is SGHTA, CDR2 FQGNSA. The CDR3 contains 16 residues. Unmatched junction bases numbered 3, after V lost 5 bases and J lost 3 bases. TCRdb re-analysed the 5' RACE reads in MiXCR, keeping a single row per CDR3 protein. In the table there are thousands of distinct CDR3 sequences, 18% of which are singletons. This clonotype is medium-sized. V usage is TRBV7-2 and J usage is TRBJ2-1; 14 nucleotides align to TRBD2. The sequences come from normal lung tissue next to the tumor, collected at surgery. The origin of this receptor is a male donor with early-stage non-small cell lung cancer. Here the CDR3 DNA reads TGTGCCAGCAGCCTGACTAGCGGGGGGGTCTACAATGAGCAGTTCTTC. Its protein is CASSLTSGGVYNEQFF. The variable domain in full, completed from reference TRBV7-2 and TRBJ2-1, reads GAGVSQSPSNKVTEKGKDVELRCDPISGHTALYWYRQSLGQGLEFLIYFQGNSAPDKSGLPSDRFSAERTGGSVSTLTIQRTQQEDSAVYLCASSLTSGGVYNEQFFGPGTRLTVL.